The 8 T cell receptor beta chains below were found in one sample sequenced in a study of blood T cell repertoires in COVID-19. Assay: immunoSEQ multiplex PCR; the TCRdb copy retains only in-frame clones and omits some. The repertoire holds 200,000 to 250,000 clones, with around 80% as singletons. Sequences were obtained from PBMCs or T cells enriched from blood (not recorded which). These receptor sequences come from a man aged 25-40 years with acute COVID-19.

The chain employs TRBV27 and TRBJ1-5, with D possibly TRBD1 on 6 matching bases. There are 14 residues in the CDR3. Germline V lookup: CDR1 MNHEY, CDR2 SMNVEV (reference sequence). The V end was cut by 5 bases, the J end by 6 bases, with 14 bases between. The CDR3: CASSPIWTAQPQHF. The CDR3 region has the DNA TGTGCCAGCAGTCCCATTTGGACAGCTCAGCCCCAGCATTTT.

V gene TRBV9 combines with J gene TRBJ2-3, with 9 bases fitting TRBD1. The J segment lost 3 bases and the V segment lost 3 bases, leaving 8 bases of the junction unmatched. The CDR3 sequence is 16 residues long. From germline, CDR1 is SGDLS and CDR2 YYNGEE. In DNA form, the CDR3 reads TGTGCCAGCAGCGCGTTACAGGGGGCAGTAACAGATACGCAGTATTTT. It codes for CASSALQGAVTDTQYF. The variable domain in full, with the rest retrieved from reference TRBV9 and TRBJ2-3, is DSGVTQTPKHLITATGQRVTLRCSPRSGDLSVYWYQQSLDQGLQFLIQYYNGEERAKGNILERFSAQQFPDLHSELNLSSLELGDSALYFCASSALQGAVTDTQYFGPGTRLTVL.

The V and J genes are TRBV6-8 and TRBJ1-2; the D is unclear. The CDR3 runs to 14 residues. V shed 7 bases and J shed 4 bases, with 16 bases lying between them. Per the germline V gene, CDR1 is MNHGY and CDR2 is SAAAGT. CDR3 loop: CASTVQSPLYGYTF. CDR3 sequence (DNA): TGTGCCAGCACGGTACAGTCTCCCCTCTATGGCTACACCTTC.

This clone was detected once. The gene calls are TRBV2 and TRBJ2-6, with 9 bases matching TRBD1. This CDR3 spans 17 amino acids. Unmatched junction bases numbered 6, after V lost 5 bases and J lost 1 base. Germline V gene lookup returns CDR1 SNHLY and CDR2 FYNNEI. The CDR3 spells CASSSGTGISGANVLTF. DNA for the CDR3: TGTGCCAGCAGTTCCGGGACAGGGATTTCTGGGGCCAACGTCCTGACTTTC. Based on the CDR3 plus reference TRBV2 and TRBJ2-6, the full variable domain is EPEVTQTPSHQVTQMGQEVILRCVPISNHLYFYWYRQILGQKVEFLVSFYNNEISEKSEIFDDQFSVERPDGSNFTLKIRSTKLEDSAMYFCASSSGTGISGANVLTFGAGSRLTVL.

The V gene is TRBV21-1, the J gene TRBJ2-1; no DNA check was done on the table's D call, TRBD2. TRBV21-1 constitutes a pseudogene. CDR3 length: 13 residues. The CDR3 region has the DNA TGTGCCGTTCTAGCGTGTCCCTACAATGAGCAGTTCTTC. Translation gives CAVLACPYNEQFF.

V and J are TRBV2 and TRBJ2-7; maybe TRBD1 (6 bases). There are 13 residues in the CDR3. Trimming shortened V by 5 bases and J by 4 bases, and 12 bases separated the two germline ends. Per the germline V gene, CDR1 is SNHLY and CDR2 is FYNNEI. The CDR3 spells CASSQTQGYEQYF. The CDR3 DNA reads as TGTGCCAGCAGTCAAACACAGGGTTACGAGCAGTACTTC.

The gene calls are TRBV30 and TRBJ1-1; D is unclear. The CDR3 is 12 amino acids. Trimming left V 7 bases short and J 0 bases short, with 9 bases between. Germline CDR1 is GTSNPN and CDR2 is SVGIG (reference sequence). CDR3 loop: CASVPLNTEAFF. The CDR3 nucleotides are TGTGCCTCTGTTCCGTTGAACACTGAAGCTTTCTTT.

The rearrangement uses TRBV12-3 or TRBV12-4 and TRBJ1-1, with a weak D call TRBD1 (5 bases). V gave up 5 bases and J gave up 2 bases, with 9 bases separating them. There are 13 residues in the CDR3. The CDR3 DNA is TGTGCCAGCAGTCCACGGACAAACACTGAAGCTTTCTTT. Its protein is CASSPRTNTEAFF.